The 11 T cell receptor beta chains below all came from one sample that was sequenced in a study of shared clonotypes between healthy human individuals (dated by TCRdb to the early 2020s). Library preparation employed the immunoSEQ multiplex PCR assay. TCRdb's version of the immuneACCESS table is confined to in-frame rearrangements and falls short of the full clone set. An unresolved V gene accounts for under half of the shortfall where checked; the remainder is of unknown origin. The table for this sample lists roughly 2.6 million clones; just over 90% of them were counted only once. The top ten hold around 0.15% of the sample. Material for sequencing was naive CD4+ T cells sorted from blood. The meaning of the sample's cell subset or site label: CD45RA+ positively selected. The receptors were sampled from a man between 18 and 35 years old in good health.

This chain links TRBV29-1 with TRBJ1-4; the match to TRBD1 covers 8 bases. The CDR3 is 16 amino acids. The germline V gene has CDR1 SQVTM and CDR2 ANQGSEA. J was trimmed by 1 base and V by 6 bases; bases with no gene match: 10. The CDR3 region is CSVGEGQAGTNEKLFF. CDR3 DNA: TGCAGCGTCGGGGAGGGACAGGCTGGAACTAATGAAAAACTGTTTTTT.

The chain is built from TRBV6-6 and TRBJ1-4; the D is unclear. Germline V gene data show CDR1 as MNHNY and CDR2 as SVGAGI (reference sequence). This CDR3 region has 14 residues. Trimming pared 6 bases from V and 0 bases from J, leaving 8 bases between. CDR3 in DNA: TGTGCCAGCAGACCGGACCCAACTAATGAAAAACTGTTTTTT. Translating gives CASRPDPTNEKLFF.

With respect to this clone: Other DNA sequences within the sample encode an identical CDR3. The chain employs TRBV7-2 and TRBJ1-2, with TRBD1 identical over 7 bases. The CDR3 contains 12 residues. Per the germline V gene, CDR1 is SGHTA and CDR2 is FQGNSA. With 5 bases clipped from V and 8 bases from J, the junction kept 5 bases outside the gene matches. In DNA form, the CDR3 reads TGTGCCAGCAGCCCCGCAGGGGGAGGCTACACCTTC. It specifies CASSPAGGGYTF.

In its sample, this clone was seen once. The chain couples TRBV19 to TRBJ1-1; 11 nucleotides match TRBD1. The CDR3 is 17 amino acids. V shed 7 bases and J 2 bases; nucleotides not matched to a gene: 12. Germline V gene lookup returns CDR1 LNHDA and CDR2 SQIVND (reference sequence). The CDR3 DNA reads as TGTGCCAGTAAGTCCGGACAGGGGGCCTTTCTCAACACTGAAGCTTTCTTT. Protein product: CASKSGQGAFLNTEAFF.

The CDR3 is CASSLGGVSGTEQYF. As DNA, the CDR3 is TGTGCCAGCAGCTTGGGGGGTGTTAGCGGGACCGAGCAGTACTTC. V gene TRBV5-4 combines with J gene TRBJ2-7; 8 bases fit TRBD2. V shed 0 bases and J 6 bases; nucleotides not matched to a gene: 8. CDR1 is SGHNT and CDR2 is YYREEE in the germline V gene (reference sequence). This CDR3 is 15 amino acids long.

This chain connects TRBV5-1 to TRBJ2-3; 9 bases are shared with TRBD2. Germline V gives CDR1 SGHRS, CDR2 YFSETQ. CDR3 length equals 15 residues. Losses at the gene ends were 1 base for V and 5 bases for J; bases not matched to a gene: 5. Here the CDR3 DNA reads TGCGCCAGCAGCTTGAACGCGGGAGGGGGAGATACGCAGTATTTT. Translated, it gives CASSLNAGGGDTQYF.

This clone is a singleton in its sample. V is TRBV7-3 and J is TRBJ2-5, with D possibly matching TRBD2 (5 bases). The CDR3 length is 13 residues. Germline assignment: CDR1 SGHTA and CDR2 FQGTGA. V lost 5 bases and J 6 bases, leaving 13 bases between the germline ends. The chain's CDR3 is CASSPTVGKTQYF. The CDR3 nucleotides are TGTGCCAGCAGCCCGACTGTCGGGAAGACCCAGTACTTC.

The chain recombines TRBV28 with TRBJ1-1; the D gene is possibly TRBD1 (5 bases). The CDR3 has 13 residues. V lost 2 bases, J lost 3 bases, and 7 bases lay in between. Per germline, CDR1 MDHEN and CDR2 SYDVKM. The CDR3, as DNA: TGTGCCAGCAGTTTACGGGGGTACACTGAAGCTTTCTTT. It codes for CASSLRGYTEAFF. Using reference TRBV28 and TRBJ1-1 for the parts outside the CDR3, the full variable domain is DVKVTQSSRYLVKRTGEKVFLECVQDMDHENMFWYRQDPGLGLRLIYFSYDVKMKEKGDIPEGYSVSREKKERFSLILESASTNQTSMYLCASSLRGYTEAFFGQGTRLTVV.

This rearrangement joins TRBV30 to TRBJ2-7; D gene unclear. The germline V and J ends were trimmed by 4 bases and 7 bases, with 23 bases remaining between them. CDR3 length: 15 residues. Germline CDR1 reads GTSNPN; CDR2 reads SVGIG (reference sequence). CDR3 in amino acids: CAWNPGRAGGKEQYF. The CDR3 DNA follows: TGTGCCTGGAACCCCGGAAGGGCCGGTGGGAAAGAGCAGTACTTC.

The chain links TRBV5-1 to TRBJ2-5; no clear D gene. V gave up 3 bases and J gave up 1 base, with 10 bases separating them. CDR1 is SGHRS and CDR2 is YFSETQ in the germline V gene. The CDR3 is made up of 14 amino acids. The CDR3 DNA reads TGCGCCAGCAGCTGGGGATGGGGCCAAGAGACCCAGTACTTC. Protein: CASSWGWGQETQYF.

This rearrangement joins TRBV2 to TRBJ2-7, with D unclear. V lost 1 base and J lost 2, with 12 bases in between. The V gene's germline CDR1 is SNHLY and CDR2 FYNNEI. CDR3 length: 15 amino acids. CDR3 loop: CASSEDRGIAYEQYF. CDR3 in DNA: TGTGCCAGCAGTGAAGATCGAGGTATTGCCTACGAGCAGTACTTC.